A single sample is the source of the 21 T cell receptor beta chains below, sequenced in a study of Tregs in tolerant kidney transplant recipients. Using immunoSEQ multiplex PCR, the repertoire was profiled, and TCRdb retains in-frame clones only, with some absent. The data show about 120,000 clones, around 91% seen once. The sequenced material came from CD4+ T cells from blood. These receptors were collected from a human donor in good health.

V usage is TRBV5-8 and J usage is TRBJ2-5; 9 positions agree with TRBD1. J lost 7 bases, V lost 0 bases, and 7 bases had no gene match. The CDR3 is 15 residues long. CDR1 is SGHTS, CDR2 YDEGEE, per germline. CDR3 sequence (DNA): TGTGCCAGCAGCTTGGACGGGACAGGGTGGGGGACCCAGTACTTC. This translates into CASSLDGTGWGTQYF.

The chain uses TRBV6-1 and TRBJ2-5; no clear D. Between the trimmed V and J ends, which lost 2 bases and 5 bases, there was a span of 9 bases. The germline V gene encodes CDR1 MNHNS and CDR2 SASEGT. The CDR3 contains 13 residues. The CDR3 bases are TGTGCCAGCAGTGAAATTGATTGGGAGACCCAGTACTTC. Translating gives CASSEIDWETQYF.

The chain carries TRBV28 and TRBJ2-1, with 11 bases fitting TRBD2. Germline-derived CDR1 and CDR2 are MDHEN and SYDVKM. The CDR3 is 15 amino acids. The V and J ends lost 6 bases and 4 bases, in that order; junction bases with no gene match: 5. The CDR3 bases are TGTGCCAGCAGCCAACTAGCGGGGGCTTACAATGAGCAGTTCTTC. Amino acids: CASSQLAGAYNEQFF.

This clone turned up a few times. The CDR3 DNA reads as TGTGCCAGCAGCCGTGTCCAGAAGGAGTCCTACGAGCAGTACTTC. This encodes CASSRVQKESYEQYF. J is TRBJ2-7 and V is TRBV7-9; D gene unclear. CDR1 and CDR2 from the germline V gene are SEHNR and FQNEAQ (reference sequence). The CDR3 loop spans 15 amino acids. Trimming took off 5 bases at V and 1 base at J, with 15 bases between the two ends.

V is TRBV4-2 and J is TRBJ2-7, with 10 positions matching TRBD2. The J segment lost 0 bases and the V segment lost 4 bases, leaving 6 bases of the junction unmatched. The germline V gene has CDR1 LGHNA and CDR2 YNFKEQ. The length of the CDR3 is 16 residues. This chain's CDR3 is CASSLDSGGTSYEQYF. CDR3 DNA: TGTGCCAGCAGCCTAGATAGCGGGGGGACCTCCTACGAGCAGTACTTC.

The chain joins TRBV11-3 to TRBJ2-1; perhaps TRBD1 as D (6 bases). Germline CDR1 is SGHNT and CDR2 is YENEEA. V was cut by 2 bases and J by 10 bases, with 15 bases left in between. The CDR3 length is 14 residues. The CDR3 DNA reads as TGTGCCAGCAGCTTACTCCGGGACACCGAAGAGCAGTTCTTC. It is translated as CASSLLRDTEEQFF.

The rearrangement links TRBV5-1 to TRBJ1-1; no clear D gene. V lost 4 bases and J lost 1, with 17 bases in between. Germline values: CDR1 SGHRS, CDR2 YFSETQ. The CDR3 totals 16 residues. The CDR3 DNA follows: TGCGCCAGCAGCCGCTCTTCCGGGCAAACGAACACTGAAGCTTTCTTT. Amino acid sequence: CASSRSSGQTNTEAFF.

J is TRBJ1-3 and V is TRBV5-1; D gene unclear. CDR3 length equals 14 residues. With 4 bases removed from V and 4 bases from J, the gap between germline ends came to 12 bases. Germline assignment: CDR1 SGHRS and CDR2 YFSETQ. CDR3 loop: CASSVGEAGNTIYF. The CDR3, as DNA: TGCGCCAGCAGCGTCGGGGAAGCAGGAAACACCATATATTTT.

The chain couples TRBV12-5 to TRBJ1-5; 7 bases match TRBD1. The germline V gene has CDR1 LGHNT and CDR2 FRNRAP. CDR3 length: 15 amino acids. The ends lost 1 base at V and 1 base at J; junction bases unmatched: 1. This CDR3 reads CASGLGQGSNQPQHF. In DNA, the CDR3 is TGTGCTAGTGGTTTGGGACAGGGAAGCAATCAGCCCCAGCATTTT.

The V gene is TRBV2, the J gene TRBJ1-2; no clear D gene. The CDR3 has 14 residues. CDR1 and CDR2 (germline): SNHLY, FYNNEI. Trimming took off 8 bases at V and 3 bases at J, with 16 bases between the two ends. The CDR3, as DNA: TGTGCCAGCGGGGTAGCTCCGGTCGACTATGGCTACACCTTC. It translates to CASGVAPVDYGYTF.

J is TRBJ1-1 and V is TRBV7-6, with D unclear. The CDR3 extends over 14 amino acids. Per germline, CDR1 SGHVS and CDR2 FNYEAQ. Deletions cut 7 bases from V and 4 bases from J, with 16 bases between. CDR3 amino acids: CASTSFKGRTEAFF. Written as DNA, the CDR3 is TGTGCCAGCACCTCATTTAAGGGTCGCACTGAAGCTTTCTTT.

The rearrangement uses TRBV27 and TRBJ1-4; 7 bases agree with TRBD1. The CDR3 extends over 14 amino acids. V was pared by 0 bases and J by 8 bases, with 3 bases of the junction left unmatched. Per the germline V gene, CDR1 is MNHEY and CDR2 is SMNVEV (reference sequence). CDR3 region: CASSLSWDSEKLFF. The CDR3 region has the DNA TGTGCCAGCAGTTTATCGTGGGACAGCGAAAAACTGTTTTTT.

The count of this clone is one. The chain uses TRBV19 and TRBJ2-1; D is uncertain. Trimming left V 10 bases short and J 6 bases short, with 16 bases between. This CDR3 spans 13 amino acids. The germline V gene has CDR1 LNHDA and CDR2 SQIVND (reference sequence). The CDR3 loop reads CATGPYEINEQFF. Here the CDR3 DNA reads TGTGCCACCGGACCGTACGAAATCAATGAGCAGTTCTTC.

The CDR3 region has the DNA TGTGCCAGCAGCAAGGGTCTAACCTACGAGCAGTACTTC. Translated: CASSKGLTYEQYF. This rearrangement joins TRBV6-6 to TRBJ2-7; D not certain. The CDR3 loop spans 13 amino acids. Looked up from germline, CDR1 is MNHNY and CDR2 is SVGAGI (reference sequence). Trimming left V 6 bases short and J 2 bases short, with 11 bases between.

V usage is TRBV18 and J usage is TRBJ1-1; TRBD1 is a possible D gene (6 bases). The germline V gene encodes CDR1 KGHSH and CDR2 LQKENI. V lost 6 bases and J 0 bases, leaving 14 bases between the germline ends. The CDR3 is 15 amino acids. The CDR3 DNA is TGTGCCAGCTCGGGGGGCGCGGGGTTGAACACTGAAGCTTTCTTT. Amino acid sequence: CASSGGAGLNTEAFF.

In regard to this clone: The identical CDR3 is also encoded by other nucleotide sequences in the sample. The chain couples TRBV10-1 to TRBJ2-5, with TRBD2 matching over 11 bases. This CDR3 region has 15 residues. Germline V lookup: CDR1 WNHNN, CDR2 SYGVQD (reference sequence). The trim removed 2 bases at V and 1 base at J, leaving 0 bases unmatched. The DNA of the CDR3 is TGCGCCAGCAGTGAGACTAGCGGGGGCCAAGAGACCCAGTACTTC. Its translation is CASSETSGGQETQYF.

The chain couples TRBV7-8 to TRBJ2-7, with D perhaps matching TRBD1 or TRBD2 (5 bases each). This CDR3 comprises 15 residues. The germline V gene encodes CDR1 SGHVS and CDR2 FQNEAQ. Deletions cut 0 bases from V and 3 bases from J, with 12 bases between. CDR3 sequence: CASSLAGDPFYEQYF. CDR3 coding DNA: TGTGCCAGCAGCTTAGCGGGGGACCCCTTCTACGAGCAGTACTTC.

The chain couples TRBV7-2 to TRBJ2-3; D is ambiguous. The V gene's germline CDR1 is SGHTA and CDR2 FQGNSA. V was shortened by 2 bases and J by 6 bases, with 9 bases between the two germline ends. CDR3 size: 13 residues. This CDR3 is CASSLKATDTQYF. The CDR3 nucleotides read TGTGCCAGCAGCTTAAAGGCGACGGATACGCAGTATTTT.

This clone was recorded only once. This chain connects TRBV7-7 to TRBJ2-2; 13 bases are shared with TRBD2. This CDR3 spans 14 amino acids. Trimming cost V 5 bases and J 9 bases; bases outside gene matches: 3. Germline CDR1 reads SSHAT; CDR2 reads FNYEAQ (reference sequence). The CDR3 spells CASSQGTSGRELFF. Written as DNA, the CDR3 is TGTGCCAGCAGCCAGGGGACTAGCGGGAGGGAGCTGTTTTTT.

In nucleotides, the CDR3 is TGTGCCAGCAGCCCAACTCCGAACACTGAAGCTTTCTTT. Translating gives CASSPTPNTEAFF. This rearrangement joins TRBV7-9 to TRBJ1-1; no firm D call. The length of the CDR3 is 13 residues. The V gene's germline CDR1 is SEHNR and CDR2 FQNEAQ (reference sequence). V lost 5 bases to trimming and J lost 1 base, with 8 bases between them.

The chain recombines TRBV30 with TRBJ1-2, with 10 bases aligning to TRBD1. Germline V gene lookup returns CDR1 GTSNPN and CDR2 SVGIG (reference sequence). The CDR3 is made up of 15 amino acids. The V and J ends lost 4 bases and 4 bases, in that order; junction bases with no gene match: 9. In DNA form, the CDR3 reads TGTGCCTGGAATCTACCCGGGACAGGGGTCTATGGCTACACCTTC. Its protein is CAWNLPGTGVYGYTF.